Here is one TCR beta chain with its context. The sample holds other DNA sequences that translate to the same CDR3. This specimen belongs to a study of blood T cell repertoires in COVID-19. In the source study's methods: It was from reference gene primer amplification that nucleated cell counts were estimated. The table came from immunoSEQ multiplex PCR; TCRdb's copy has only in-frame clones and leaves some out. That table is the source of V, J and clone size, and D and trimming were worked out from the DNA. Of 150,000 or so clones in the sample, nearly 70% are singletons; the top ten hold less than 2.5%. The V gene's germline CDR1 is SGHDT and CDR2 YYEEEE. J gave up 4 bases and V 4 bases, and 3 bases lay outside the gene matches. The CDR3 consists of 14 residues.

The receptor's source is a woman in her seventies with acute or convalescent COVID-19. Sequenced: peripheral blood. This rearrangement joins TRBV5-6 to TRBJ2-7; 12 nucleotides match TRBD1. CDR3 residues: CASSPGQGAYEQYF. In DNA, the CDR3 is TGTGCCAGCAGCCCGGGACAGGGGGCTTACGAGCAGTACTTC. Drawing the rest from reference TRBV5-6 and TRBJ2-7, the complete variable domain is DAGVTQSPTHLIKTRGQQVTLRCSPKSGHDTVSWYQQALGQGPQFIFQYYEEEERQRGNFPDRFSGHQFPNYSSELNVNALLLGDSALYLCASSPGQGAYEQYFGPGTRLTVT.